The clone carrying this TCR beta chain was counted a few times. Its cognate antigen is unknown. These data belong to a study of cytomegalovirus exposure and HLA in healthy donors. Study-wide points: Cytomegalovirus association was assigned to about 150 TCR beta chains.

The PCR made use of 60 Vbeta and 13 Jbeta primers. Method: immunoSEQ multiplex PCR; TCRdb's copy keeps in-frame clones and lacks some. The table has about 150,000 clones, 60% to 85% seen once. Germline lookup yields CDR1 MDHEN and CDR2 SYDVKM. The CDR3 spans 18 residues. The germline V and J ends were trimmed by 2 bases and 5 bases, with 23 bases remaining between them. It was healthy bone marrow donors who served as donors. The V call is TRBV28, the J call TRBJ2-3; possibly TRBD1 for D (6 bases). The sequence was collected from a woman aged 45-60 years in good health and CMV-seropositive. Sequenced material: PBMCs. The chain's CDR3 is CASSLGGIGGPVGDTQYF. Here the CDR3 DNA reads TGTGCCAGCAGTTTAGGGGGAATAGGGGGACCCGTCGGAGATACGCAGTATTTT.